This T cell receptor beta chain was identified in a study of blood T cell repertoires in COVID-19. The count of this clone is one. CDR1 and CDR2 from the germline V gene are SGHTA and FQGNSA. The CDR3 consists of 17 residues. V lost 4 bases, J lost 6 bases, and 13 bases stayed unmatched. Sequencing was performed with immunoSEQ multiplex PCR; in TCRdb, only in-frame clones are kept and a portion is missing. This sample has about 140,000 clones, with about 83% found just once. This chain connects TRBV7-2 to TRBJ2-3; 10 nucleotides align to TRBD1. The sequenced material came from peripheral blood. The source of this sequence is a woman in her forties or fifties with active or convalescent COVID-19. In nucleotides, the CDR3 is TGTGCCAGCAGCTCTCGACGCGGGGACAGGGGTATGGATACGCAGTATTTT. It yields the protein CASSSRRGDRGMDTQYF. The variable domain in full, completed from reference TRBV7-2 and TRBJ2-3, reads GAGVSQSPSNKVTEKGKDVELRCDPISGHTALYWYRQSLGQGLEFLIYFQGNSAPDKSGLPSDRFSAERTGGSVSTLTIQRTQQEDSAVYLCASSSRRGDRGMDTQYFGPGTRLTVL.